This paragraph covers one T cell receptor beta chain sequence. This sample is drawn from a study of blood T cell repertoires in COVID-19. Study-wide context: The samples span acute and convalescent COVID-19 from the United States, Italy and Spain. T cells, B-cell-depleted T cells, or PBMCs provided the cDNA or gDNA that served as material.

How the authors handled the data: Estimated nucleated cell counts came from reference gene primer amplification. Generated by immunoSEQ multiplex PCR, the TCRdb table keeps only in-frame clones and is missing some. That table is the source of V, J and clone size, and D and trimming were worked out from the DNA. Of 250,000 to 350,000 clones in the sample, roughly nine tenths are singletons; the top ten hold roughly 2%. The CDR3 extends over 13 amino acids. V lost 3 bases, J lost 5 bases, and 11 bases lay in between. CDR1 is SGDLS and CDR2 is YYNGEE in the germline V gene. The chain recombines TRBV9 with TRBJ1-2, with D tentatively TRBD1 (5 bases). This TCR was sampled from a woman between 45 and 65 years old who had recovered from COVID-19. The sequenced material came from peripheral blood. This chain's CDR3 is CASSAPGLYGYTF. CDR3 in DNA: TGTGCCAGCAGCGCACCGGGACTTTATGGCTACACCTTC.